Listed here are 30 T cell receptor beta chains from one sample, sequenced in a study of human T cells and chemical hapten exposure. TCRdb re-called the RACE reads through MiXCR, storing one row per CDR3 protein. The sample yields roughly 50,000 distinct CDR3 sequences, approximately 11% seen once. As for time point: patch test 1, 2 weeks after DPC sensitization. Treatment in this sample: therapeutic diphenylcyclopropenone sensitization with weekly scalp DPC. Total RNA was isolated from whole blood that had not been fractionated. The source material was whole blood, sampled in connection with sensitization to the hapten diphenylcyclopropenone (DPC). These TCRs come from a woman in her forties with alopecia areata. Some clones in this sample may be carry-over from other donors' samples.

This clonotype was counted at least ten times. The chain links TRBV4-1 to TRBJ2-1, with unresolved D. Trimming removed 1 base from V and 12 bases from J, with 7 bases in between. CDR1 is MGHRA and CDR2 is YSYEKL in the germline V gene. The CDR3 loop spans 11 amino acids. CDR3 nucleotide sequence: TGCGCCAGCAGCCAAGGAGCTCTGCAGTTCTTC. This encodes CASSQGALQFF.

The chain carries TRBV29-1 and TRBJ2-3, with 7 bases aligning to TRBD2. There are 15 residues in the CDR3. J lost 6 bases, V lost 6 bases, and 15 bases had no gene match. Germline V gene sequence: CDR1 SQVTM, CDR2 ANQGSEA. The CDR3 DNA reads TGCAGCGTCGCGCGGCAAGGACTAGGGCAGGATACGCAGTATTTT. It is translated as CSVARQGLGQDTQYF.

Only a few counts were recorded for this clonotype. The chain recombines TRBV20-1 with TRBJ1-5; TRBD1 matches at 7 bases. The germline CDR1 and CDR2 sequences are DFQATT and SNEGSKA (reference sequence). The V segment lost 0 bases and the J segment 6 bases; nucleotides outside the gene matches: 8. CDR3 size: 15 residues. CDR3 loop: CSARDPARGGQPQHF. DNA for the CDR3: TGCAGTGCTAGAGATCCCGCCAGGGGGGGTCAGCCCCAGCATTTT.

This clonotype was counted only a few times. The rearrangement uses TRBV6-5 and TRBJ1-1; the D gene is possibly TRBD1 (6 bases). The V and J ends lost 7 bases and 4 bases respectively, with 13 bases between them. The germline CDR1 and CDR2 sequences are MNHEY and SVGAGI. CDR3 length: 13 amino acids. DNA for the CDR3: TGTGCCAGCATTCAACAAGGGGGCACTGAAGCTTTCTTT. Protein sequence: CASIQQGGTEAFF.

This clonotype was seen at least ten times. V and J are TRBV9 and TRBJ2-5, with 8 bases matching TRBD2. Per the germline V gene, CDR1 is SGDLS and CDR2 is YYNGEE. CDR3 length equals 14 residues. Unmatched junction bases numbered 3, after V lost 4 bases and J lost 1 base. The CDR3 reads CASSQTSGQETQYF. Written as DNA, the CDR3 is TGTGCCAGCAGCCAAACTAGCGGCCAAGAGACCCAGTACTTC.

This clonotype was picked up many times. This rearrangement joins TRBV7-9 to TRBJ2-1, with 9 bases that match TRBD1. Trimming at V came to 5 bases and at J to 6 bases, leaving 11 bases not matched to a gene. This CDR3 is 16 amino acids long. Germline CDR1 SEHNR, CDR2 FQNEAQ (reference sequence). The chain's CDR3 is CASSQQGAAKRNEQFF. CDR3 coding DNA: TGTGCCAGCAGCCAACAGGGGGCAGCCAAACGCAATGAGCAGTTCTTC.

The chain has TRBV27 and TRBJ2-7, with 9 positions matching TRBD1. V was pared by 5 bases and J by 0 bases, with 2 bases of the junction left unmatched. Germline-derived CDR1 and CDR2 are MNHEY and SMNVEV (reference sequence). The CDR3 is 14 residues long. The CDR3 region has the DNA TGTGCCAGCAGTACAGGGGGCTTCTCCTACGAGCAGTACTTC. Translated, it gives CASSTGGFSYEQYF.

This clonotype showed up many times. The chain couples TRBV5-1 to TRBJ1-2; 9 nucleotides align to TRBD1. Unmatched junction bases numbered 6, after V lost 4 bases and J lost 2 bases. CDR1 and CDR2 (germline): SGHRS, YFSETQ. The CDR3 covers 15 residues. The CDR3 is CASSADRGENYGYTF. The CDR3 DNA is TGCGCCAGCAGCGCGGACAGGGGTGAGAACTATGGCTACACCTTC.

This clonotype was counted only a few times. The chain carries TRBV18 and TRBJ1-5, with TRBD1 matching over 7 bases. CDR3 length: 14 amino acids. Per germline, CDR1 KGHSH and CDR2 LQKENI. Trimming at V came to 6 bases and at J to 3 bases, leaving 5 bases not matched to a gene. CDR3 sequence (DNA): TGTGCCAGCTCGCTACAGGGGTTCAATCAGCCCCAGCATTTT. Translated, it gives CASSLQGFNQPQHF.

The gene calls are TRBV20-1 and TRBJ2-2, with D unresolved. The ends were cut back, 1 base at V and 3 bases at J, with 9 bases in the middle. This CDR3 spans 14 amino acids. The germline V gene has CDR1 DFQATT and CDR2 SNEGSKA (reference sequence). The chain's CDR3 is CSARVLTYTGELFF. The CDR3 nucleotides read TGCAGTGCTAGAGTTCTCACTTACACCGGGGAGCTGTTTTTT.

This clonotype was picked up many times. This chain joins TRBV14 and TRBJ1-5, with D uncertain. Germline values: CDR1 SGHDN, CDR2 FVKESK. There are 13 residues in the CDR3. V was cut by 0 bases and J by 7 bases, with 7 bases left in between. DNA for the CDR3: TGTGCCAGCAGCCAAGATTTAGGACAGCCCCAGCATTTT. This gives the protein CASSQDLGQPQHF.

This clonotype was found a few times. The chain has TRBV6-1 and TRBJ1-5; D is possibly TRBD1 (5 bases). CDR3 size: 14 residues. The germline gives CDR1 MNHNS, CDR2 SASEGT. V dropped 11 bases and J dropped 3 bases, with 17 bases sitting between them. Written as DNA, the CDR3 is TGTGCCGGAGGCGGGGGAAGGAACAATCAGCCCCAGCATTTT. Protein: CAGGGGRNNQPQHF.

This clonotype was observed at least ten times. In DNA form, the CDR3 reads TGTGCCAGCAGCATAACAGGAGAGCAGTTCTTC. Protein sequence: CASSITGEQFF. The rearrangement links TRBV9 to TRBJ2-1; TRBD1 might be the D (5 bases). The V gene lost 4 bases and the J gene lost 10 bases, with 9 bases spanning the gap. Germline V CDR1 and CDR2: SGDLS, YYNGEE. This CDR3 region has 11 residues.

This clonotype was seen many times. At one end, the junction sequence differs from germline, possibly due to a read error. The chain is built from TRBV28 and TRBJ2-7, with D perhaps being TRBD1 or TRBD2 (5 bases each). There are 12 residues in the CDR3. Per germline, CDR1 MDHEN and CDR2 SYDVKM. The CDR3 nucleotides read TGTGCCAGCAGTCGCCCCCTGAGGGGAGTAGAGTTC. It codes for CASSRPLRGVEF.

This clonotype was detected many times. This chain links TRBV30 with TRBJ1-4, with TRBD1 matching over 7 bases. The germline V gene encodes CDR1 GTSNPN and CDR2 SVGIG (reference sequence). This CDR3 comprises 14 residues. With 0 bases clipped from V and 8 bases from J, the junction kept 6 bases outside the gene matches. Here the CDR3 DNA reads TGTGCCTGGAGTGTTACAGGGGCTAGAGAAAAACTGTTTTTT. Translating gives CAWSVTGAREKLFF.

This clonotype was seen repeatedly, ten times or more. CDR3 protein: CASSPGGGRDDYGYTF. CDR3 sequence (DNA): TGTGCCAGCTCACCAGGCGGGGGAAGAGATGACTATGGCTACACCTTC. The chain carries TRBV18 and TRBJ1-2; a weak D match, TRBD1 (5 bases). Looked up from germline, CDR1 is KGHSH and CDR2 is LQKENI. Trimming took 2 bases from V and 3 from J, leaving 16 bases between them. The CDR3 is 16 residues long.

V gene TRBV11-3 combines with J gene TRBJ2-7, with a possible D match to TRBD1 (6 bases). From germline, CDR1 is SGHNT and CDR2 YENEEA. The length of the CDR3 is 16 residues. The V gene lost 5 bases and the J gene lost 3 bases, with 20 bases spanning the gap. The CDR3 nucleotides read TGTGCCAGCAGCCCACTCCTACGGACAGACCACTACGAGCAGTACTTC. This gives the protein CASSPLLRTDHYEQYF.

This clonotype was observed at least ten times. The chain uses TRBV4-3 and TRBJ2-1, with D perhaps TRBD2 (6 bases). Trimming cost V 3 bases and J 8 bases, with 17 bases left between them. Germline CDR1 is LGHNA and CDR2 is YSLEER. The CDR3 is made up of 15 amino acids. CDR3 sequence: CASSHRRGLLDEQFF. The CDR3 coding sequence is TGCGCCAGCAGCCATAGGCGGGGATTGTTGGATGAGCAGTTCTTC.

The J gene is TRBJ2-3, the V gene TRBV6-2 or TRBV6-3; D gene uncertain. CDR3 length: 13 amino acids. Germline V gene sequence: CDR1 MNHEY, CDR2 SVGEGT. The germline V and J ends were trimmed by 0 bases and 3 bases, with 4 bases remaining between them. CDR3 DNA sequence: TGTGCCAGCAGTTACTCGGGGACAGATACGCAGTATTTT. Protein product: CASSYSGTDTQYF.

This clonotype was observed many times. The rearrangement uses TRBV20-1 and TRBJ1-1; D is possibly TRBD1 (5 bases). The CDR3 covers 14 residues. Per the germline V gene, CDR1 is DFQATT and CDR2 is SNEGSKA (reference sequence). Trimming stripped 0 bases from V and 3 bases from J, with 11 bases between. CDR3 sequence reads: CSARDEGYDTEAFF. The DNA for the CDR3 is TGCAGTGCTAGAGATGAGGGGTACGACACTGAAGCTTTCTTT.

This clonotype occurred many times. The V gene is TRBV11-1, the J gene TRBJ1-1, with unresolved D. Trimming left V 6 bases short and J 0 bases short, with 11 bases between. The CDR3 totals 14 residues. The germline gives CDR1 SGHAT, CDR2 FQDESV (reference sequence). The CDR3 region is CASSPRSLNTEAFF. The CDR3 DNA is TGTGCCAGCAGTCCCCGCAGCTTGAACACTGAAGCTTTCTTT.

Ten or more counts support this clonotype. The rearrangement joins TRBV20-1 to TRBJ2-7; 7 bases agree with TRBD1. V lost 6 bases, J lost 0 bases, and 8 bases stayed unmatched. Germline lookup yields CDR1 DFQATT and CDR2 SNEGSKA (reference sequence). This CDR3 is built from 14 residues. CDR3 amino acids: CSALGGGPSYEQYF. DNA for the CDR3: TGCAGTGCCCTAGGGGGCGGACCCTCCTACGAGCAGTACTTC.

The J gene is TRBJ2-7, the V gene TRBV14; 12 bases map to TRBD2. Germline values: CDR1 SGHDN, CDR2 FVKESK. The CDR3 consists of 15 residues. After removal of 2 bases from V and 3 bases from J, the junction contained 2 bases not matched to a gene. CDR3 in amino acids: CASSQLAGGRYEQYF. The CDR3 coding sequence is TGTGCCAGCAGCCAACTAGCGGGAGGGCGCTACGAGCAGTACTTC.

The chain employs TRBV29-1 and TRBJ2-3; D remains ambiguous. V was pared by 5 bases and J by 2 bases, with 11 bases between. CDR3 length: 13 residues. CDR1 and CDR2 (germline): SQVTM, ANQGSEA. The CDR3 here is CSVPTRVTDTQYF. The CDR3 bases are TGCAGCGTTCCTACTCGAGTCACAGATACGCAGTATTTT.

This clonotype occurred many times. The rearrangement joins TRBV28 to TRBJ1-5; 8 nucleotides agree with TRBD1. This CDR3 is built from 15 residues. Germline-derived CDR1 and CDR2 are MDHEN and SYDVKM. The ends lost 2 bases at V and 0 bases at J; junction bases unmatched: 0. CDR3 amino acids: CASSLGQGSNQPQHF. The DNA of the CDR3 is TGTGCCAGCAGTTTAGGACAGGGTAGCAATCAGCCCCAGCATTTT.

This clonotype was observed at least ten times. The gene calls are TRBV14 and TRBJ1-4, with TRBD1 identical over 7 bases. Per the germline V gene, CDR1 is SGHDN and CDR2 is FVKESK. Trimming cost V 2 bases and J 4 bases; bases outside gene matches: 4. The CDR3 length is 15 residues. CDR3: CASSQRTGHNEKLFF. CDR3 coding DNA: TGTGCCAGCAGCCAACGGACAGGTCATAATGAAAAACTGTTTTTT.

This clonotype was seen at least ten times. CDR3 loop: CASSPRAQPQHF. The CDR3 DNA sequence: TGTGCCAGCAGTCCCCGGGCTCAGCCCCAGCATTTT. The chain links TRBV28 to TRBJ1-5; D is undetermined. The germline V gene encodes CDR1 MDHEN and CDR2 SYDVKM. The CDR3 is made up of 12 amino acids. Trimming stripped 5 bases from V and 6 bases from J, with 8 bases between.

This clonotype was counted between two and nine times. The gene calls are TRBV11-3 and TRBJ2-5, with 7 bases fitting TRBD1. Trimming took 3 bases from V and 5 from J; bases not matched to a gene: 9. The CDR3 loop spans 15 amino acids. Germline-derived CDR1 and CDR2 are SGHNT and YENEEA. CDR3: CASSFQNRGFETQYF. CDR3 nucleotides: TGTGCCAGCAGCTTCCAAAACAGGGGCTTTGAGACCCAGTACTTC.

This clonotype was seen ten or more times. V usage is TRBV18 and J usage is TRBJ2-2; D is possibly TRBD1 (5 bases). Germline CDR1 reads KGHSH; CDR2 reads LQKENI. CDR3 length: 15 amino acids. Between the trimmed V and J ends, which lost 2 bases and 6 bases, there was a span of 13 bases. The CDR3 loop is CASSPLAGSAGELFF. The CDR3 region has the DNA TGTGCCAGCTCACCATTGGCAGGGTCGGCCGGGGAGCTGTTTTTT.

The chain recombines TRBV5-5 with TRBJ2-1; 9 bases are shared with TRBD1. Germline V CDR1 and CDR2: SGHKS, YYEKEE (reference sequence). After removal of 4 bases from V and 0 bases from J, the junction contained 5 bases not matched to a gene. This CDR3 is built from 16 residues. The CDR3 bases are TGTGCCAGCAGCAGGGACAGGGCCAGCTCCTACAATGAGCAGTTCTTC. Amino acids: CASSRDRASSYNEQFF.